This paragraph reports one TCR beta chain. This entry belongs to a study of shared clonotypes between healthy human individuals. In the sorted-subset replicate PCRs, approximately 200 ng DNA, 30,000 or so T cell genomes, was used. Libraries were prepared by immunoSEQ multiplex PCR; TCRdb keeps only in-frame clonotypes and omits some of them. The data hold hundreds of thousands of clones, with 80% to 95% observed a single time. V was clipped by 2 bases and J by 7 bases, with 3 bases between them. CDR1 MNHNS and CDR2 SASEGT come from the germline V gene. The CDR3 extends over 11 amino acids. Naivety among CD8 cells was defined by CD45RO negativity and positive CCR7 selection, thereby excluding terminally differentiated effector memory CD45RA+ cells.

The gene calls are TRBV6-1 and TRBJ2-1; D call uncertain. This clonotype was obtained from a man aged 25 to 40 in good health. Sequenced: naive CD8+ T cells sorted from blood. The CDR3 loop reads CASSEMNEQFF. DNA for the CDR3: TGTGCCAGCAGTGAAATGAATGAGCAGTTCTTC.